This T cell receptor (beta chain) was captured by sequencing in a study of CD8 T cells in Susac syndrome. An input of roughly 0.5 to 1 ug of RNA was subjected to reverse transcription using random hexamers. TCRdb passed the immunoSEQ multiplex PCR reads through MiXCR, listing each CDR3 protein once. This table holds about 200,000 distinct CDR3 sequences, 75% to 95% found once. The CDR3 is 14 residues long. Germline V gives CDR1 SGDLS, CDR2 YYNGEE. Trimming stripped 3 bases from V and 3 bases from J, with 12 bases between. The rearrangement uses TRBV9 and TRBJ1-1, with no clear D. The specimen was CD4+ T cells from PBMCs. The receptor was derived from a human donor with Susac syndrome. The CDR3 is CASSAQLRDTEAFF. The CDR3, as DNA: TGTGCCAGCAGCGCCCAGTTGAGGGACACTGAAGCTTTCTTT.